Each of the 8 T cell receptor beta chains below was sequenced from the same sample in a study of CD8 T cells in Susac syndrome. Reverse transcription of about 0.5 to 1 ug RNA was performed with random hexamers. TCRdb called the immunoSEQ multiplex PCR reads again in MiXCR, with one record for every CDR3 protein. The sample has approximately 200,000 distinct CDR3 sequences, around 95% seen once; the top ten hold around 0.09%. Sequencing was carried out using CD4+ T cells from PBMCs. These receptors were obtained from a human donor with multiple sclerosis.

This clonotype was observed a few times. The chain couples TRBV7-9 to TRBJ2-7; 7 bases are shared with TRBD1. This CDR3 comprises 10 residues. The germline CDR1 and CDR2 sequences are SEHNR and FQNEAQ (reference sequence). With V trimmed by 8 bases and J by 6 bases, 1 base remained unmatched. This CDR3 reads CASAGGEQYF. The CDR3 region has the DNA TGTGCCAGCGCAGGGGGCGAGCAGTACTTC.

The chain carries TRBV29-1 and TRBJ2-7; no firm D call. The CDR3 totals 11 residues. The V end was cut by 6 bases, the J end by 9 bases, with 15 bases between. From germline, CDR1 is SQVTM and CDR2 ANQGSEA. This CDR3 reads CSVWTDSRQYF. CDR3 sequence (DNA): TGCAGCGTCTGGACCGATTCGCGGCAGTACTTC.

CDR3 DNA sequence: TGTGCCAGCACCACTCGGGCGGGGCGATCAGATACGCAGTATTTT. It is translated as CASTTRAGRSDTQYF. This sequence joins TRBV12-3 or TRBV12-4 and TRBJ2-3; tentative D call: TRBD2 (6 bases). This CDR3 contains 15 residues. Trimming cost V 7 bases and J 4 bases, with 18 bases left between them.

The chain employs TRBV30 and TRBJ1-1; 8 nucleotides agree with TRBD1. The CDR3 length is 15 residues. V shed 3 bases, J shed 1 base, and the junction held 7 bases outside the gene matches. Germline lookup yields CDR1 GTSNPN and CDR2 SVGIG (reference sequence). In nucleotides, the CDR3 is TGTGCCTGGAGCAGGACAGGGTGGTCGAACACTGAAGCTTTCTTT. Its translation is CAWSRTGWSNTEAFF.

The sample holds one count of this clonotype. The V call is TRBV7-3, the J call TRBJ2-5, with 10 bases aligning to TRBD1. Germline lookup yields CDR1 SGHTA and CDR2 FQGTGA. Trimming removed 3 bases from V and 5 bases from J; junction bases left unmatched: 6. This CDR3 is built from 15 residues. The CDR3 DNA reads as TGTGCCAGCAGCTTTCGACAGGGGGCCGGGGAGACCCAGTACTTC. Residues: CASSFRQGAGETQYF.

This chain uses TRBV3-1 with TRBJ1-2; possible D gene TRBD1, 6 bases. Germline-derived CDR1 and CDR2 are LGHDT and YNNKEL (reference sequence). This CDR3 has 15 residues. V lost 0 bases, J lost 3 bases, and 11 bases lay in between. The CDR3 spells CASSQDSTGYYGYTF. The DNA for the CDR3 is TGTGCCAGCAGCCAAGACTCAACAGGGTACTATGGCTACACCTTC.

Only one count was recorded for this clonotype. The rearrangement uses TRBV4-2 and TRBJ2-7; the D is unclear. The CDR3 is 16 amino acids. The V end was cut by 0 bases, the J end by 3 bases, with 15 bases between. Germline CDR1 and CDR2: LGHNA and YNFKEQ. CDR3 protein: CASSQEVRAAYYEQYF. The CDR3, as DNA: TGTGCCAGCAGCCAAGAAGTAAGGGCAGCCTACTACGAGCAGTACTTC.

The rearrangement links TRBV7-9 to TRBJ1-1; the D gene is possibly TRBD1 (5 bases). Trimming pared 8 bases from V and 8 bases from J, leaving 12 bases between. This CDR3 comprises 11 residues. CDR1 is SEHNR and CDR2 is FQNEAQ in the germline V gene (reference sequence). The CDR3 loop is CASARVPEAFF. CDR3 nucleotides: TGTGCCAGCGCCAGGGTGCCGGAAGCTTTCTTT.